A selection of T cell receptor beta chains follows, all from one sample in a study of OX40 agonist ivuxolimab in advanced cancers. The method was immunoSEQ multiplex PCR; TCRdb's version includes in-frame clones alone and lacks a portion of them. The sample records approximately 84,000 clones, around nine tenths being singletons. This sample comprised CD4+ or CD8+ T cells sorted from blood, obtained in a trial of the OX40 agonist ivuxolimab. These receptors all stem from an adult with an advanced solid tumor such as melanoma, head and neck, liver or kidney cancer. CDR3s include the opening cysteine and the closing phenylalanine or tryptophan. D genes are given only for firm matches. Only some rows state a clone size, as once, few, many or a class for expanded clones.

CDR3: CASSLAPSVLTDTQYF
DNA: TGCGCCAGCAGCTTGGCCCCCTCCGTTCTCACAGATACGCAGTATTTT
D: NA
size: NA
J: TRBJ2-3
V: TRBV5-1

CDR3: CASSYINEQFF
DNA: TGTGCCAGCAGTTACATTAATGAGCAGTTCTTC
D: NA
size: NA
J: TRBJ2-1
V: TRBV6-5

CDR3: CASSLGTSGLGEQYF
DNA: TGTGCCAGCAGCTTAGGGACTAGCGGATTAGGAGAGCAGTACTTC
D: TRBD2
size: NA
J: TRBJ2-7
V: TRBV11-2

CDR3: CAWSLNRGETQYF
DNA: TGTGCCTGGAGCCTTAACAGGGGAGAGACCCAGTACTTC
D: TRBD1
size: NA
J: TRBJ2-5
V: TRBV30

CDR3: CASSLGQAWQGTEAFF
DNA: TGCGCCAGCAGCCTCGGACAGGCCTGGCAAGGTACTGAAGCTTTCTTT
D: TRBD1
size: NA
J: TRBJ1-1
V: TRBV5-1

CDR3: CASSSGLAGGSYNEQFF
DNA: TGTGCCAGCAGCTCTGGACTAGCGGGGGGCTCCTACAATGAGCAGTTCTTC
D: TRBD2
size: NA
J: TRBJ2-1
V: TRBV5-4

CDR3: CASSMGLAGTGGETQYF
DNA: TGTGCCAGTAGTATGGGGCTAGCGGGAACTGGTGGAGAGACCCAGTACTTC
D: TRBD2
size: once
J: TRBJ2-5
V: TRBV19

CDR3: CASSLVSGGTAEAFF
DNA: TGCGCCAGCAGCTTGGTTTCCGGGGGGACCGCTGAAGCTTTCTTT
D: NA
size: NA
J: TRBJ1-1
V: TRBV5-1

CDR3: CASSEQLNYGYTF
DNA: TGCGCCAGCAGCGAACAGCTTAACTATGGCTACACCTTC
D: NA
size: NA
J: TRBJ1-2
V: TRBV5-1

CDR3: CASKKRGDSRLGETEAFF
DNA: TGCGCCAGCAAAAAGAGAGGGGACTCAAGGTTGGGGGAAACTGAAGCTTTCTTT
D: NA
size: NA
J: TRBJ1-1
V: TRBV5-1

CDR3: CASSYSFGSEAFF
DNA: TGTGCCAGCAGTTATTCATTCGGGTCTGAAGCTTTCTTT
D: NA
size: NA
J: TRBJ1-1
V: TRBV6-5

CDR3: CASRVVTYEQYF
DNA: TGTGCCAGCAGGGTAGTCACCTACGAGCAGTACTTC
D: NA
size: NA
J: TRBJ2-7
V: TRBV2

CDR3: CASSLPVGRASYEQYF
DNA: TGTGCCAGCAGCTTACCCGTCGGGAGGGCGTCCTACGAGCAGTACTTC
D: TRBD2
size: NA
J: TRBJ2-7
V: TRBV7-9

CDR3: CASSELGTAQETQYF
DNA: TGTGCCAGCAGTGAACTCGGGACAGCTCAAGAGACCCAGTACTTC
D: TRBD1
size: NA
J: TRBJ2-5
V: TRBV25-1

CDR3: CASLGGANVLTF
DNA: TGTGCCAGCCTCGGCGGGGCCAACGTCCTGACTTTC
D: NA
size: NA
J: TRBJ2-6
V: TRBV11-2

CDR3: CATSRGTGPTDTQYF
DNA: TGTGCCACCAGCAGAGGGACAGGCCCCACAGATACGCAGTATTTT
D: TRBD1
size: NA
J: TRBJ2-3
V: TRBV15

CDR3: CASDTGLAGGQTPYNEQFF
DNA: TGTGCCAGTGATACGGGGCTAGCGGGAGGCCAAACACCCTACAATGAGCAGTTCTTC
D: TRBD2
size: NA
J: TRBJ2-1
V: TRBV19

CDR3: CASSSAGNSNQPQHF
DNA: TGTGCCAGCAGTTCAGCAGGGAATAGCAATCAGCCCCAGCATTTT
D: NA
size: once
J: TRBJ1-5
V: TRBV27

CDR3: CASSQRSASPNEQYF
DNA: TGCGCCAGCAGCCAACGTTCGGCTAGTCCCAACGAGCAGTACTTC
D: NA
size: few
J: TRBJ2-7
V: TRBV4-1

CDR3: CASSQDPDRGRTGNTIYF
DNA: TGTGCCAGCAGCCAAGATCCGGACAGGGGGCGAACTGGAAACACCATATATTTT
D: TRBD1
size: NA
J: TRBJ1-3
V: TRBV4-2

CDR3: CASLLLTGGFWGSDEKLFF
DNA: TGTGCCAGCCTGCTCTTAACAGGGGGTTTTTGGGGTAGTGATGAAAAACTGTTTTTT
D: TRBD1
size: NA
J: TRBJ1-4
V: TRBV2

CDR3: CAISESSDPYEQYF
DNA: TGTGCCATCAGTGAGTCAAGCGACCCCTACGAGCAGTACTTC
D: NA
size: once
J: TRBJ2-7
V: TRBV10-3

CDR3: CAWRIRTGTYSGEQFF
DNA: TGTGCCTGGCGGATACGAACAGGGACGTACAGTGGTGAGCAGTTCTTC
D: NA
size: NA
J: TRBJ2-1
V: TRBV30

CDR3: CASGSNNEQFF
DNA: TGTGCCAGCGGATCAAACAATGAGCAGTTCTTC
D: NA
size: NA
J: TRBJ2-1
V: TRBV6-5